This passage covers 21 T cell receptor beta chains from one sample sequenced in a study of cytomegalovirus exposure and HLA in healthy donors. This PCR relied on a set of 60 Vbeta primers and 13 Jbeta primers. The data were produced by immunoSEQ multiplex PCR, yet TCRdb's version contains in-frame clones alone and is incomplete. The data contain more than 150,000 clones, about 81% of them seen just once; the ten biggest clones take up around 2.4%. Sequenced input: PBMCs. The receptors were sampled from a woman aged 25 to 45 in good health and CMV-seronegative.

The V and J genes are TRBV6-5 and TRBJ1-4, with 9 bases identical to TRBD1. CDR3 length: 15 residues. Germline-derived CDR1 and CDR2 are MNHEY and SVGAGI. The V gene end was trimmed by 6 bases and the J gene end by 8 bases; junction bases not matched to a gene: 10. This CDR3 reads CASSEGQGIWEKLFF. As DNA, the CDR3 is TGTGCCAGCAGCGAGGGACAGGGAATATGGGAAAAACTGTTTTTT.

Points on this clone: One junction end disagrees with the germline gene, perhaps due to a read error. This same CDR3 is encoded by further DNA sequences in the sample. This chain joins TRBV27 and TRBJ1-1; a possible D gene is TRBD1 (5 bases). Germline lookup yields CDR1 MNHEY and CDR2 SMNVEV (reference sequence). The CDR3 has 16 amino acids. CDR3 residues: CASNLEGTEARTEAFF. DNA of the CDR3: TGTGCCAGCAATCTGGAGGGGACCGAAGCGAGGACTGAAGCCTTCTTT.

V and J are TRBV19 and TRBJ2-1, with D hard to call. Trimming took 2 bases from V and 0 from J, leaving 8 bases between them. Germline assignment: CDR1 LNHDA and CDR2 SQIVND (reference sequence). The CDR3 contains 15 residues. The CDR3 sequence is CASSILGYSYNEQFF. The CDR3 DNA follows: TGTGCCAGTAGTATACTGGGCTACTCCTACAATGAGCAGTTCTTC.

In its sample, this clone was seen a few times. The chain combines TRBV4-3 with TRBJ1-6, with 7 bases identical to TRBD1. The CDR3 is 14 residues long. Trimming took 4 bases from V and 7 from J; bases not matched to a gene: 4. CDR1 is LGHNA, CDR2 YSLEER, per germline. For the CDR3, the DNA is TGCGCCAGCAGCCCCGGGACAGCCAATTCACCCCTCCACTTT. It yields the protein CASSPGTANSPLHF.

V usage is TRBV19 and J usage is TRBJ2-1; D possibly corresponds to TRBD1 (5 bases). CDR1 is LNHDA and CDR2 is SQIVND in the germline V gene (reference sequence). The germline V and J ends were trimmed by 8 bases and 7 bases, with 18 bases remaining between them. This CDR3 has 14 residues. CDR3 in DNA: TGTGCCAGTTCCGATCCAGGGATTTTGAATGAGCAGTTCTTC. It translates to CASSDPGILNEQFF. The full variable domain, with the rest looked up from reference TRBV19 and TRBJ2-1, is DGGITQSPKYLFRKEGQNVTLSCEQNLNHDAMYWYRQDPGQGLRLIYYSQIVNDFQKGDIAEGYSVSREKKESFPLTVTSAQKNPTAFYLCASSDPGILNEQFFGPGTRLTVL.

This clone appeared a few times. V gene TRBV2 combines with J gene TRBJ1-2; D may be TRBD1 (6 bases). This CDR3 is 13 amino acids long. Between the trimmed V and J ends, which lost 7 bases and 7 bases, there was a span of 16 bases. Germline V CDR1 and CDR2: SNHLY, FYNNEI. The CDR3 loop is CASKADSSVGYTF. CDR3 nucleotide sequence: TGTGCCAGCAAGGCGGACAGTTCCGTTGGCTACACCTTC.

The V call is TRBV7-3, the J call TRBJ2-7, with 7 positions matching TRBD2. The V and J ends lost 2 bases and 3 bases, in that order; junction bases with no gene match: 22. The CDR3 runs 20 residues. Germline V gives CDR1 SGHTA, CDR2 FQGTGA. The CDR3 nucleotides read TGTGCCAGCAGCTTAGTTGGACATTACGCGGGAGTTGGGGGGGGCTACGAGCAGTACTTC. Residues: CASSLVGHYAGVGGGYEQYF.

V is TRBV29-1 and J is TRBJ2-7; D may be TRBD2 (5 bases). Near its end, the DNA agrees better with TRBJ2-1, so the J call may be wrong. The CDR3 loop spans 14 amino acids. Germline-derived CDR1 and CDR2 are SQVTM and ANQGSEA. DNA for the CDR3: TGCAGCGTCCCTCTTGGGAGCGGTCACAATGAGCAGTTCTTC. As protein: CSVPLGSGHNEQFF.

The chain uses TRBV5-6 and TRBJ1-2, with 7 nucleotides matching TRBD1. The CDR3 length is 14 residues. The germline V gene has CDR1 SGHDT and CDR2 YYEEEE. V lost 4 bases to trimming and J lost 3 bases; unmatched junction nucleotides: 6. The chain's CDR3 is CASSLQGEDYGYTF. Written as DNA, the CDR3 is TGTGCCAGCAGCCTGCAGGGGGAGGACTATGGCTACACCTTC.

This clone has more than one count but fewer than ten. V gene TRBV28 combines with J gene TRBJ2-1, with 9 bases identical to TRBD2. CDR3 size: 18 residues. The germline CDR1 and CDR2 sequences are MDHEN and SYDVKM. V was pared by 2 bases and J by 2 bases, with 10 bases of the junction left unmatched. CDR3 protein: CASSLPAGGVRTYNEQFF. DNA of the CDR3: TGTGCCAGCAGTTTACCAGCGGGAGGCGTCCGGACCTACAATGAGCAGTTCTTC.

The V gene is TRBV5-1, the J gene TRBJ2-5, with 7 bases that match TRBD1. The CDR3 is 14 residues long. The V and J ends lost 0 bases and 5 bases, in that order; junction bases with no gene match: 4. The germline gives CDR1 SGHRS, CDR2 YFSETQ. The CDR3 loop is CASSLAGGWETQYF. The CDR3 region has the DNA TGCGCCAGCAGCTTGGCAGGGGGATGGGAGACCCAGTACTTC.

The CDR3 bases are TGCGCCAGCAGCTTGACCCGGGGGGAACCTTCCACCGGGGAGCTGTTTTTT. It is translated as CASSLTRGEPSTGELFF. J is TRBJ2-2 and V is TRBV5-1, with 7 nucleotides matching TRBD2. The junction had 10 bases not matched to a gene; V was cut back by 1 base and J by 4 bases. This CDR3 is built from 17 residues. Germline lookup yields CDR1 SGHRS and CDR2 YFSETQ.

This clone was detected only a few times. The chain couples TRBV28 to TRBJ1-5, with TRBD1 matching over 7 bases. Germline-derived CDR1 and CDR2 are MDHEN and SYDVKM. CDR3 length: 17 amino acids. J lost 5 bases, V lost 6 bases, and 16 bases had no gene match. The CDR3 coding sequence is TGTGCCAGCAGCCCCCGCGGATTCGACAGGGTCTATCAGCCCCAGCATTTT. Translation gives CASSPRGFDRVYQPQHF.

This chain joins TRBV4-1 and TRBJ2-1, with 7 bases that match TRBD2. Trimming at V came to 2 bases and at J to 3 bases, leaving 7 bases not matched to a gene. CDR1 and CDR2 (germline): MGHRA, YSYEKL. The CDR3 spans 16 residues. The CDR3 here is CASSQPRLAVYNEQFF. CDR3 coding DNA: TGCGCCAGCAGCCAACCGCGCCTAGCGGTCTACAATGAGCAGTTCTTC.

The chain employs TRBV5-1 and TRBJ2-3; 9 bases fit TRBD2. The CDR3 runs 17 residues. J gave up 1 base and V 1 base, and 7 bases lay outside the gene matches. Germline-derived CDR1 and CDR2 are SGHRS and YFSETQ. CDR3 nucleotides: TGCGCCAGCAGCTTGAGTGCGGGAGGGCCTGGCACAGATACGCAGTATTTT. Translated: CASSLSAGGPGTDTQYF.

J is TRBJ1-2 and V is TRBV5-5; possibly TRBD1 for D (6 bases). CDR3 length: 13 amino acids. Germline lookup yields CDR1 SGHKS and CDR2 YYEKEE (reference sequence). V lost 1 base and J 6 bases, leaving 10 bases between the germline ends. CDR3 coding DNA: TGTGCCAGCAGCTTGCAGGGGATGGATGGCTACACCTTC. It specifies CASSLQGMDGYTF.

The CDR3 protein is CASSFTGIYEQYF. CDR3 coding DNA: TGCGCCAGCAGCTTTACAGGGATCTACGAGCAGTACTTC. The rearrangement links TRBV5-1 to TRBJ2-7; D might be TRBD1 (6 bases). The V gene's germline CDR1 is SGHRS and CDR2 YFSETQ. This CDR3 has 13 residues. V dropped 2 bases and J dropped 3 bases, with 9 bases sitting between them. Together with reference TRBV5-1 and TRBJ2-7, the CDR3 gives the full variable domain: KAGVTQTPRYLIKTRGQQVTLSCSPISGHRSVSWYQQTPGQGLQFLFEYFSETQRNKGNFPGRFSGRQFSNSRSEMNVSTLELGDSALYLCASSFTGIYEQYFGPGTRLTVT.

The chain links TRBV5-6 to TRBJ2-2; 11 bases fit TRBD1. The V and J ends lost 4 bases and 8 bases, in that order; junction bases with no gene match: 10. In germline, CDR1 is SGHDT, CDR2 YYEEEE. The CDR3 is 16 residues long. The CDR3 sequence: CASSLWDRGILGELFF. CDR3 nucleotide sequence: TGTGCCAGCAGCCTCTGGGACAGGGGGATTTTAGGGGAGCTGTTTTTT. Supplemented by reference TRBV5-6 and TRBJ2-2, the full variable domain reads DAGVTQSPTHLIKTRGQQVTLRCSPKSGHDTVSWYQQALGQGPQFIFQYYEEEERQRGNFPDRFSGHQFPNYSSELNVNALLLGDSALYLCASSLWDRGILGELFFGEGSRLTVL.

CDR3 sequence (DNA): TGTGCCAGCAGTTCCAGGGAGGGGGTCAATCAGCCCCAGCATTTT. Amino acid sequence: CASSSREGVNQPQHF. The V gene is TRBV25-1, the J gene TRBJ1-5; perhaps TRBD1 as D (6 bases). Germline-derived CDR1 and CDR2 are MGHDK and SYGVNS. The CDR3 consists of 15 residues. Trimming left V 5 bases short and J 3 bases short, with 14 bases between.

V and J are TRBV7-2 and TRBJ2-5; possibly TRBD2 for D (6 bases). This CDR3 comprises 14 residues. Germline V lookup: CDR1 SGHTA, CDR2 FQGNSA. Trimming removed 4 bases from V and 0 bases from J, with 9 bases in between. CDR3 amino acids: CASSSRGYQETQYF. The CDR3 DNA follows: TGTGCCAGCAGCTCTCGGGGGTACCAAGAGACCCAGTACTTC.

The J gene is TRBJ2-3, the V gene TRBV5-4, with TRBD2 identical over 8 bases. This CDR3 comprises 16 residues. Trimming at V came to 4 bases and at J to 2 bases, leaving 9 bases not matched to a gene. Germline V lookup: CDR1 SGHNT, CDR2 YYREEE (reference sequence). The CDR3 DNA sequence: TGTGCCAGCAGCGAGGGATACGGGGGGGCCACAGATACGCAGTATTTT. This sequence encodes CASSEGYGGATDTQYF.